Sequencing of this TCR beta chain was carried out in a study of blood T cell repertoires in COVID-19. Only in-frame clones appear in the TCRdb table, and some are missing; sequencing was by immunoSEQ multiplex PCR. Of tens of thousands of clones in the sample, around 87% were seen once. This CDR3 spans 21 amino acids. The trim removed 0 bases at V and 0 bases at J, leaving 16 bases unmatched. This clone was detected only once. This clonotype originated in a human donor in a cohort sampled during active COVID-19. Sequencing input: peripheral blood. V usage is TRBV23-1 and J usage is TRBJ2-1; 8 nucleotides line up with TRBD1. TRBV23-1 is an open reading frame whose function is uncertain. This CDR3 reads CASSQSPGQGLSHSSYNEQFF. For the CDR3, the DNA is TGCGCCAGCAGTCAATCCCCCGGACAGGGCTTATCACATAGCTCCTACAATGAGCAGTTCTTC.